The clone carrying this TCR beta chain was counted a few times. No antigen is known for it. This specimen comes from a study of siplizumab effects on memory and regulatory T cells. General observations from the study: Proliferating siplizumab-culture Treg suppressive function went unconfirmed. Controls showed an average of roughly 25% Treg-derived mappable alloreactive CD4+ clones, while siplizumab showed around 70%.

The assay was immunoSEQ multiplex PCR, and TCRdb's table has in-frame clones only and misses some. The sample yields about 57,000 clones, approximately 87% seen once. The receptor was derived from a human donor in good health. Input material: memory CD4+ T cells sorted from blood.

The CDR3 DNA reads as TGTGCCAGCAGCTTGCAGGGAGGGGTGAACACTGAAGCTTTCTTT. As protein: CASSLQGGVNTEAFF. The genes are TRBV5-4 and TRBJ1-1; weak D call: TRBD1 (5 bases). Trimming took off 1 base at V and 0 bases at J, with 10 bases between the two ends. The germline CDR1 and CDR2 sequences are SGHNT and YYREEE (reference sequence). This CDR3 region has 15 residues.